The rows below give T cell receptor beta chains drawn from one sample of a study of T cell responses to AZD1222 COVID-19 vaccine. This table comes from immunoSEQ multiplex PCR, and its TCRdb copy is limited to in-frame clones, with some not included. This table holds roughly 97,000 clones, more than 85% found once. The sequencing here drew on peripheral blood, taken on day 0 of AZD1222 vaccination. These receptors came from an adult in good health. CDR3s include the opening cysteine and the closing phenylalanine or tryptophan. Each record gives: D gene, V gene, J gene, clone size, CDR3 DNA, CDR3 protein. The D gene is left open where the match is weak. A row's size may be missing; if present it is once, few, many or a size class.

TRBD1	TRBV2	TRBJ1-6	NA	TGTGCCAGCAGTGTAAACAGGGGAAATTCACCCCTCCACTTT	CASSVNRGNSPLHF
NA	TRBV21-1	TRBJ2-3	NA	TGTGCCAGCAGCAAAAGAAGCGGTCAAAGCACAGATACGCAGTATTTT	CASSKRSGQSTDTQYF
TRBD1	TRBV13	TRBJ1-6	NA	TGTGCCAGCAGCTTAGGTGTAGGGGGCTATTCACCCCTCCACTTT	CASSLGVGGYSPLHF
NA	TRBV4-2	TRBJ2-7	NA	TGTGCCAGCAGTCCCGAGTACAGCTCCTACGAGCAGTACTTC	CASSPEYSSYEQYF
NA	TRBV19	TRBJ2-1	NA	TGTGCCAGTAGAAAGGGGGGGACAGCCTACAATGAGCAGTTCTTC	CASRKGGTAYNEQFF
NA	TRBV5-4	TRBJ2-1	NA	TGTGCCAGCAGCCCAGTAGCACCGAGCTCCTACAATGAGCAGTTCTTC	CASSPVAPSSYNEQFF
TRBD2	TRBV9	TRBJ2-7	once	TGTGCCAGCAGCCCTCGACTAGCGGGAGGGTACGAGCAGTACTTC	CASSPRLAGGYEQYF
NA	TRBV9	TRBJ2-5	NA	TGTGCCAGCAGCGTAGGGGGGGCAGGGATACAGGAGACCCAGTACTTC	CASSVGGAGIQETQYF
NA	TRBV27	TRBJ2-7	NA	TGTGCCAGCAGTTTAAGGCGCCCCTTGACCTACGAGCAGTACTTC	CASSLRRPLTYEQYF
TRBD1	TRBV29-1	TRBJ1-2	NA	TGCAGCGTTGGGGAAGATGTGGACAGGGTAGAAAACTATGGCTACACCTTC	CSVGEDVDRVENYGYTF
TRBD2	TRBV11-3	TRBJ2-5	NA	TGTGCCAGCAGCTCTCATTGGCGGGGGGGACAAGAGACCCAGTACTTC	CASSSHWRGGQETQYF
NA	TRBV7-7	TRBJ2-3	NA	TGTGCTAGCAGCTTGGGGTACACAGATACGCAGTATTTT	CASSLGYTDTQYF
NA	TRBV27	TRBJ1-3	NA	TGTGCCAGCAGGGGACCTTTAGGGAGGTATCGAAACACCATATATTTT	CASRGPLGRYRNTIYF
NA	TRBV5-8	TRBJ1-4	NA	TGTGCCAGCAGCTTGGGTTCGCGTGAAAAACTGTTTTTT	CASSLGSREKLFF
TRBD1	TRBV19	TRBJ1-2	NA	TGTGCCAGTAGTATGGGACAGGGGCTCCACTATGGCTACACCTTC	CASSMGQGLHYGYTF
NA	TRBV3-1/TRBV3-2	TRBJ1-3	NA	TGTGCCAGCAGGGGGTTGGCTGGAAACACCATATATTTT	CASRGLAGNTIYF
NA	TRBV3-1/TRBV3-2	TRBJ1-2	NA	TGTGCCAGCAGCCAAGGCAGGACGAGGGGCTATGGCTACACCTTC	CASSQGRTRGYGYTF
TRBD1	TRBV9	TRBJ2-7	NA	TGTGCCAGCAGCAGACAGGGTTGGGGAACCTACGAGCAGTACTTC	CASSRQGWGTYEQYF
NA	TRBV3-1/TRBV3-2	TRBJ2-1	NA	TGTGCCAGCAGCCAAGAGTCGCAGGGCTACAATGAGCAGTTCTTC	CASSQESQGYNEQFF
NA	TRBV12-3/TRBV12-4	TRBJ1-1	NA	TGTGCCAGCAGGGCTGGAGGATCCACTGAAGCTTTCTTT	CASRAGGSTEAFF
TRBD1	TRBV3-1/TRBV3-2	TRBJ1-2	NA	TGTGCCAGCAGCCACCTCAGGGGGTGGGATGGCTACACCTTC	CASSHLRGWDGYTF
NA	TRBV19	TRBJ2-1	NA	TGTGCCAGTAGTATACCCTCCTCAGGCGGGATCCGATCCTACAATGAGCAGTTCTTC	CASSIPSSGGIRSYNEQFF
NA	TRBV7-8	TRBJ2-6	once	TGTGCCAGCAGCCCGGGACGTCTATCTGGGGCCAACGTCCTGACTTTC	CASSPGRLSGANVLTF
TRBD2	TRBV27	TRBJ2-1	NA	TGTGCCAGCAGTTTAAGCGGGACCTACAATGAGCAGTTCTTC	CASSLSGTYNEQFF
NA	TRBV5-8	TRBJ2-6	once	TGTGCCAGCAGCTCAGGATTACTAGGGGGAACTGGGGCCAACGTCCTGACTTTC	CASSSGLLGGTGANVLTF
TRBD2	TRBV5-4	TRBJ2-7	NA	TGTGCCAGCAGTCTACCGGCTAGCGGTAGTGCCTACGAGCAGTACTTC	CASSLPASGSAYEQYF
NA	TRBV2	TRBJ1-5	NA	TGTGCCAGCAGGCTGGGGCTACGAAGCAATCAGCCCCAGCATTTT	CASRLGLRSNQPQHF
TRBD1	TRBV23-1	TRBJ1-1	NA	TGCGCCAGCAGTCACCCCACGGGCAGGGGGCGAGTCTCTGAAGCTTTCTTT	CASSHPTGRGRVSEAFF
TRBD2	TRBV6-1	TRBJ2-7	NA	TGTGCCAGCAGTGGTTTCGTAGCGGGAGCCTCCTACGAGCAGTACTTC	CASSGFVAGASYEQYF
NA	TRBV7-9	TRBJ2-1	NA	TGTGCCAGCAGCTCCAGGGGCCTTAACTCCTACAATGAGCAGTTCTTC	CASSSRGLNSYNEQFF
TRBD1	TRBV7-2	TRBJ2-5	once	TGTGCCAGCGTCCGGGACAGCACTGAAGAGACCCAGTACTTC	CASVRDSTEETQYF
NA	TRBV30	TRBJ2-2	once	TGTGCCTGGACCATGACCGGGGAGCTGTTTTTT	CAWTMTGELFF
NA	TRBV9	TRBJ1-1	NA	TGTGCCAGCAGCGTAGATGGCACGGACACTGAAGCTTTCTTT	CASSVDGTDTEAFF
NA	TRBV6-5	TRBJ2-1	NA	TGTGCCAGCAGTTTCCTCCTCTACAATGAGCAGTTCTTC	CASSFLLYNEQFF
NA	TRBV9	TRBJ1-4	NA	TGTGCCAGCAGGGTCCCCGGACGAAGAAAACTGTTTTTT	CASRVPGRRKLFF
TRBD1	TRBV19	TRBJ2-3	NA	TGTGCCAGTAGTACCTATAGACAGGGAAGGGAAACGCAGTATTTT	CASSTYRQGRETQYF
NA	TRBV19	TRBJ1-5	NA	TGTGCCAGTAGTATTGCACAAGGCCTGTATAGCAATCAGCCCCAGCATTTT	CASSIAQGLYSNQPQHF
NA	TRBV6-1	TRBJ1-2	NA	TGTGCCAGCAGTGACGCCGGGACACCAGCTAACTATGGCTACACCTTC	CASSDAGTPANYGYTF
TRBD2	TRBV5-1	TRBJ2-5	NA	TGCGCCAGCAGCTTGGTAGCGGGGGTAGAGACCCAGTACTTC	CASSLVAGVETQYF
NA	TRBV5-1	TRBJ1-3	NA	TGCGCCAGCAGCTTGGGGGGCGGACCCTCTGGAAACACCATATATTTT	CASSLGGGPSGNTIYF
NA	TRBV5-1	TRBJ1-4	NA	TGCGCCAGCAGCTTGGCACTACAGCTTAATGAAAAACTGTTTTTT	CASSLALQLNEKLFF
NA	TRBV7-3	TRBJ2-2	NA	TGTGCCAGCAGCCAACCCGGGAGTCAGGACACTGGGGAGCTGTTTTTT	CASSQPGSQDTGELFF
TRBD1	TRBV2	TRBJ2-7	once	TGTGCCAGCAGGGGGACAGCCGCCTACGAGCAGTACTTC	CASRGTAAYEQYF
NA	TRBV6-5	TRBJ1-1	NA	TGTGCCAGCAGAAAACAGGGTGACACTGAAGCTTTCTTT	CASRKQGDTEAFF
NA	TRBV7-3	TRBJ2-3	NA	TGTGCCAGCAGCTTAATGGGGACAGATACGCAGTATTTT	CASSLMGTDTQYF
NA	TRBV11-2	TRBJ1-5	NA	TGTGCCAGCAGCTTGAATAGCAATCAGCCCCAGCATTTT	CASSLNSNQPQHF
TRBD1	TRBV19	TRBJ1-3	NA	TGTGCCAGTTCAGGGGGCGGTGGAAACACCATATATTTT	CASSGGGGNTIYF
TRBD1	TRBV29-1	TRBJ1-2	NA	TGCAGCGTGGCACAGGGGTATGGCTACACCTTC	CSVAQGYGYTF
TRBD1	TRBV18	TRBJ2-3	NA	TGTGCCAGCTCACCTAGGACAGGGGACACAGATACGCAGTATTTT	CASSPRTGDTDTQYF
TRBD1	TRBV5-5	TRBJ1-5	once	TGTGCCAGCAGCGTGACAGGGAATCAGCCCCAGCATTTT	CASSVTGNQPQHF
NA	TRBV7-2	TRBJ2-4	NA	TGTGCCAGCAGCTTAGCTGGGGGACTGAACATTCAGTACTTC	CASSLAGGLNIQYF
TRBD1	TRBV3-1/TRBV3-2	TRBJ2-1	once	TGTGCCAGCAGCCAAGATTTAAGGGGGCCGAACTTTCGGAATGAGCAGTTCTTC	CASSQDLRGPNFRNEQFF
TRBD1	TRBV15	TRBJ2-7	NA	TGTGCCACCAGCAGAGAGGGTGGGACAGGAGGGTACGAGCAGTACTTC	CATSREGGTGGYEQYF
NA	TRBV5-1	TRBJ2-7	few	TGCGCCAGCAGCGCTGACTACGAGCAGTACTTC	CASSADYEQYF
NA	TRBV28	TRBJ1-5	NA	TGTGCCAGCAGCACCCGTTCCGGCGGACCCAATCAGCCCCAGCATTTT	CASSTRSGGPNQPQHF
NA	TRBV12-3/TRBV12-4	TRBJ1-6	NA	TGTGCCAGCAAGGAGGGATGGAATTCACCCCTCCACTTT	CASKEGWNSPLHF
TRBD2	TRBV19	TRBJ2-1	once	TGTGCCAGTAGTACCGGGACTAGCGGCCACTCCTACAATGAGCAGTTCTTC	CASSTGTSGHSYNEQFF
NA	TRBV3-1/TRBV3-2	TRBJ2-3	NA	TGTGCCAGCAGCCAAGATCTTAGGGATACGCAGTATTTT	CASSQDLRDTQYF
NA	TRBV4-1	TRBJ2-1	NA	TGCGCCAGCAGTCGGGGGGCAGGGGGCAATGAGCAGTTCTTC	CASSRGAGGNEQFF
TRBD2	TRBV28	TRBJ2-7	NA	TGTGCCAGCACCCTGGGCGGGGGGAGCCCCTACGAGCAGTACTTC	CASTLGGGSPYEQYF